A selection of T cell receptor beta chains follows, all from one sample in a study of Ad26.COV2.S vaccination and SARS-CoV-2 variants. Sequencing used immunoSEQ multiplex PCR; TCRdb keeps in-frame clones, though not all of them. The repertoire has about 400,000 clones, 88% of them found once; the top ten carry 3.5%. This sample comprised peripheral blood, obtained in a trial of Ad26.COV2.S vaccine versus placebo. The receptor set was obtained from a person between 18 and 59 years old who received the Ad26.COV2.S COVID-19 vaccine or a placebo. Each CDR3 is given with its conserved first and last residue. The D gene is left open where the match is weak. Clone size is stated in some rows and not others, as once, few, many or a class when expanded.

clone_size	v_call	j_call	d_call	cdr3_nt	cdr3_aa
once	TRBV6-1	TRBJ2-3	-	TGTGCCAGCAGTGAAGCTAGCGGCGAATGGGATACGCAGTATTTT	CASSEASGEWDTQYF
few	TRBV3-1/TRBV3-2	TRBJ2-2	-	TGTGCCAGCAGCCAAGCAGGGGCGAACACCGGGGAGCTGTTTTTT	CASSQAGANTGELFF
-	TRBV3-1/TRBV3-2	TRBJ2-3	-	TGTGCCAGCAGCCAACAGACCGGCTACAACCGGGCAGATACGCAGTATTTT	CASSQQTGYNRADTQYF
-	TRBV3-1/TRBV3-2	TRBJ1-2	-	TGTGCCAGCAGCCAAGATGTGGCAGGGTTCAGCTACACCTTC	CASSQDVAGFSYTF
-	TRBV19	TRBJ1-5	TRBD1	TGTGCCAGTAGTAGGGACAGGGACGGAGGACAGCCCCAGCATTTT	CASSRDRDGGQPQHF
once	TRBV2	TRBJ2-7	TRBD2	TGTGCCAGCAGCCCGTCGGGGGGGGGTCCCCAGTACTTC	CASSPSGGGPQYF
-	TRBV5-4	TRBJ2-7	-	TGTGCCAGCAGCCCCGACAGCTCCTACGAGCAGTACTTC	CASSPDSSYEQYF
-	TRBV6-5	TRBJ2-1	TRBD2	TGTGCCAGCAGACTTTCCGGGGGGACGTTCCATGAGCAGTTCTTC	CASRLSGGTFHEQFF
once	TRBV5-5	TRBJ2-3	-	TGTGCCAGCAGCTTCAGGGAAGGGGGAGATACGCAGTATTTT	CASSFREGGDTQYF
-	TRBV29-1	TRBJ1-1	TRBD1	TGCAGCGTTGTTAGGGGACAGGGGTACACTGAAGCTTTCTTT	CSVVRGQGYTEAFF
-	TRBV4-1	TRBJ2-2	-	TGCGCCAGCAGCCAAGAGGGTGGAGGAGCCACCGGGGAGCTGTTTTTT	CASSQEGGGATGELFF
-	TRBV5-4	TRBJ2-1	-	TGTGCCAGCAGCTTGGACGCGCGGGAAAATCGGTTCTTC	CASSLDARENRFF
-	TRBV18	TRBJ1-3	-	TGTGCCAGCTCACCATCTCTCTCGGCGTCTGGAAACACCATATATTTT	CASSPSLSASGNTIYF
-	TRBV2	TRBJ2-7	-	TGTGCCAGCAGTGTCGGACGAAGGAACCACGAGCAGTACTTC	CASSVGRRNHEQYF
-	TRBV30	TRBJ2-3	TRBD2	TGTGCCTGGAGTGTACAGATAGCGGGGGGGCGGGGCCCAGATACGCAGTATTTT	CAWSVQIAGGRGPDTQYF